This T cell receptor (beta chain) is from a study of beta chain features in type 1 diabetes. Findings and limits, study-wide: Type 1 diabetes patients showed a moderate but significant shortening of TCRB CDR3s in all four CD4+ subsets. Since sequencing was performed on cDNA, cells with high TCR expression could be over-represented. PCR might favor shorter templates, but any such skew would affect patients and controls equally.

The trim removed 1 base at V and 6 bases at J, leaving 6 bases unmatched. In germline, CDR1 is SGHTA, CDR2 FQGNSA. CDR3 length: 16 residues. Since all of the isolated RNA was reverse transcribed, expressed TCRB transcripts were what got sequenced. Some clones are missing from TCRdb's copy, which holds only in-frame ones; the method was immunoSEQ multiplex PCR. The table includes 300,000 to 450,000 clones, around a tenth detected once. This clone was counted only a few times. Its target is unknown. The authors sorted CD4+ naive, central memory, regulatory and stem cell-like memory cells via CD45RO/CCR7/CD25/CD127/CD95/CD27.

The clonotype was recovered from a man aged 25-45 years with type 1 diabetes. The chain links TRBV7-2 to TRBJ1-4; 9 positions match TRBD1. The sequenced material came from central memory CD4+ T cells from blood. DNA for the CDR3: TGTGCCAGCAGCTTAGAACCGGGACAGGGATATGAAAAACTGTTTTTT. Translating it yields CASSLEPGQGYEKLFF. Looking up the rest from reference TRBV7-2 and TRBJ1-4 gives the full variable domain: GAGVSQSPSNKVTEKGKDVELRCDPISGHTALYWYRQSLGQGLEFLIYFQGNSAPDKSGLPSDRFSAERTGGSVSTLTIQRTQQEDSAVYLCASSLEPGQGYEKLFFGSGTQLSVL.